This TCR beta chain was sequenced for a study of T-cell reconstitution after alpha-beta-depleted transplantation in children. As concerns this clonotype: Its target is not known.

The germline V gene has CDR1 LGHDT and CDR2 YNNKEL (reference sequence). Trimming took 1 base from V and 2 from J, leaving 8 bases between them. The CDR3 totals 15 residues. Researchers prepared the TCRbeta library using unique molecular identifiers, the study reports. TCRdb redid the calling of the PCR reads with MiXCR, one entry per CDR3 protein. The repertoire consists of about 600,000 distinct CDR3 sequences, with under 15% occurring once and the leading ten covering over 2%. General study results and limits: Expanded graft clones, several hundred of them, were reportedly the source of alpha-beta T cells about two months after transplant. By one year post-transplant, T-cell counts and diversity largely arose from T cells that were newly produced. Some patients' high day-60 TCRbeta diversity was attributed to recipient cells surviving conditioning.

This sample comprised PBMCs, mostly from graft donor cells, obtained 360 days after TCRalphabeta/CD19-depleted stem cell transplant. The V and J genes are TRBV3-1 and TRBJ2-2; possibly TRBD2 for D (5 bases). The sequence was obtained from a male patient aged 5 to 17 who had a stem cell transplant for acute myeloid leukemia, so the T cells may come from the graft donor. The CDR3 DNA reads as TGTGCCAGCAGCCAAGCGGGATTCAACACCGGGGAGCTGTTTTTT. Amino acid sequence: CASSQAGFNTGELFF.